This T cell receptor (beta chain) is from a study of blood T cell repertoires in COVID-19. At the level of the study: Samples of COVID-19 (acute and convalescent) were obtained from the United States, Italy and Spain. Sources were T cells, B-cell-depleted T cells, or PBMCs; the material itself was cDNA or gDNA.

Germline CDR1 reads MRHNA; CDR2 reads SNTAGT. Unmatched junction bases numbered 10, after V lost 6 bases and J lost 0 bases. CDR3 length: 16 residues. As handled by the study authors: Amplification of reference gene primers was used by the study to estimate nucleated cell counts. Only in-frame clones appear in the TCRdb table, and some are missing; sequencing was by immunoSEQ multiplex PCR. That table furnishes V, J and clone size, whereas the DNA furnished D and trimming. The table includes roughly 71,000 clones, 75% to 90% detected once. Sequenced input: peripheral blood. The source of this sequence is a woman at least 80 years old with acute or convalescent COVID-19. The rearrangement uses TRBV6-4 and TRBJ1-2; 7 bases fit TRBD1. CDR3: CASSALPGTANYGYTF. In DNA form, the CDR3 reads TGTGCCAGCAGCGCTCTTCCCGGGACAGCTAACTATGGCTACACCTTC.